This TCR beta chain was sequenced during a study of Tregs in tolerant kidney transplant recipients. Study observations and caveats: Biological reproducibility was not directly addressed in this study.

Sequencing was performed with immunoSEQ multiplex PCR; in TCRdb, only in-frame clones are kept and a portion is missing. This sample has about 78,000 clones, with roughly 90% found just once. As to this clone: What it recognizes is unknown.

Trimming took off 9 bases at V and 4 bases at J, with 13 bases between the two ends. Germline CDR1 LNHDA, CDR2 SQIVND (reference sequence). This CDR3 region has 13 residues. Unstimulated regulatory T cells (CD4+CD25+CD127-), CD4+CD25- non-regulatory cells, CD4 and CD8 cells were FACS-sorted from thawed PBMCs. The sequenced sample was Tregs from blood, obtained before the transplant. The chain recombines TRBV19 with TRBJ2-1; D gene unclear. The sequence was obtained from a human donor who received a combined kidney and bone marrow transplant. The CDR3 region is CASGLDGYNEQFF. The CDR3 region has the DNA TGTGCCAGCGGCTTAGACGGATACAATGAGCAGTTCTTC.